This T cell receptor (beta chain) was profiled in a study of T cells in Graves' hyperthyroidism and ophthalmopathy. Notes on the study in general: In blood, most of the thyroid clonotypes expanded above 0.001 were also present. In simple terms, a model built on 13 V-J features told ophthalmopathy apart from stable hyperthyroidism.

This clonotype was recorded a few times. Its antigen is unidentified. V dropped 6 bases and J dropped 8 bases, with 17 bases sitting between them. Germline-derived CDR1 and CDR2 are GTSNPN and SVGIG (reference sequence). This CDR3 comprises 13 residues. Amplified TCR beta CDR3 regions came from RNA transcripts. First-round RT-PCR of the TCR CDR3 relied on the HTBI primer set. TCRdb redid the calling of the multiplex PCR reads with MiXCR, one entry per CDR3 protein. The sample records a few hundred thousand distinct CDR3 sequences, 22% being singletons. Each ophthalmopathy patient scored at least 3 on the Clinical Activity Score and at least 4 on NOSPECS grade, with duration under 3 months. From under 12 ml of fresh peripheral blood, PBMCs were isolated.

The receptor comes from a woman in her 70s with Graves' ophthalmopathy. The material sequenced was blood. The chain recombines TRBV30 with TRBJ2-1, with D possibly TRBD1 on 6 matching bases. CDR3 amino acids: CACGRDTVHEQFF. CDR3 DNA: TGTGCCTGTGGCCGGGACACTGTTCATGAGCAGTTCTTC.